The rows below give T cell receptor beta chains drawn from one sample of a study of metastatic and nonmetastatic thyroid tumors. TCRdb re-called clones from the PCR reads using MiXCR. The sample carries around 42,000 clones, 9.5% to 13% recorded once. The sequencing input was blood. These receptor sequences come from a male donor with papillary thyroid cancer or a benign thyroid nodule (not recorded which). Some clones in this sample may be carry-over from other donors' samples. Both conserved end residues are part of each CDR3. The D gene is left open where the match is weak. Clone size, where shown, is once, few, many, or a class for clones that have expanded.

clone size	V gene	J gene	D gene	CDR3 protein	CDR3 DNA
many	TRBV2	TRBJ1-5	-	CASSREVGVGQPQHF	TGTGCCAGCAGTAGGGAGGTAGGGGTGGGTCAGCCCCAGCATTTT
few	TRBV6-1	TRBJ2-7	TRBD2	CASHSGSSYEQYF	TGTGCCAGCCATAGCGGGAGCTCCTACGAGCAGTACTTC
-	TRBV19	TRBJ2-2	-	CASRVSAGELFF	TGTGCCAGTAGGGTGTCGGCCGGGGAGCTGTTTTTT
many	TRBV28	TRBJ2-5	TRBD2	CASSSSSGGVQETQYF	TGTGCCAGCAGTTCCTCTAGCGGGGGCGTACAAGAGACCCAGTACTTC
many	TRBV12-3/TRBV12-4	TRBJ2-7	TRBD2	CASSYYSGLAGKSYEQYF	TGTGCCAGCAGTTACTATAGCGGACTAGCGGGGAAATCCTACGAGCAGTACTTC
many	TRBV6-1	TRBJ2-1	TRBD2	CASSGATGTSGYNEQSF	TGTGCCAGCAGTGGGGCTACCGGGACTAGCGGTTACAATGAGCAGTCCTTC
-	TRBV19	TRBJ1-5	TRBD1	CASSIGGQGEAQHF	TGTGCCAGTAGTATCGGCGGCCAGGGGGAAGCCCAGCATTTT
many	TRBV28	TRBJ1-1	TRBD1	CASCRTGNTEAFF	TGTGCCAGCTGCCGGACAGGCAACACTGAAGCTTTCTTT
many	TRBV15	TRBJ1-3	TRBD1	CATSRGSDRAGNTIYF	TGTGCCACCAGCAGAGGATCGGACAGGGCTGGAAACACCATATATTTT
many	TRBV19	TRBJ1-5	-	CASSNYRVSNQPQHF	TGTGCCAGTAGTAACTACAGGGTCAGCAATCAGCCCCAGCATTTT
many	TRBV5-1	TRBJ2-2	-	CASSLMRGPNTGELFF	TGCGCCAGCAGCTTGATGAGAGGGCCAAACACCGGGGAGCTGTTTTTT
medium-sized	TRBV27	TRBJ2-7	TRBD2	CASTSGRTYEQYF	TGTGCCAGTACTAGCGGGAGGACCTACGAGCAGTACTTC
many	TRBV6-5	TRBJ1-3	-	CASSYSGHSARNTIYF	TGTGCCAGCAGTTACTCGGGGCACTCCGCCCGTAACACCATATATTTT
many	TRBV2	TRBJ1-5	-	CASSEVGGGGNQPQHF	TGTGCCAGCAGTGAAGTGGGAGGAGGTGGCAATCAGCCCCAGCATTTT
many	TRBV5-1	TRBJ1-1	TRBD1	CASSLALQGAGAFF	TGCGCCAGCAGCTTGGCCCTGCAGGGGGCGGGAGCTTTCTTT